This entry is about one T cell receptor beta chain. Ten or more counts support this clonotype. The specificity of this receptor is unknown. The record has no base qualities; no much larger clone is one base away. The axillary draining lymph nodes of breast cancer patients were the source of the lymph node samples. This sample stems from a study of breast tumors, draining lymph nodes, adjacent tissues listed by TCRdb under 2016. General notes on the study: In breast cancer patients, the study compared the TCR beta repertoires of tumor, adjacent nontumor tissue and axillary lymph nodes. In human breast cancer, the study set out to assess how tumor, surrounding tissue and draining lymph node repertoires relate to one another and whether T cells might be exchanged between them.

The sequencer was an Illumina HiSeq 2000. TCR beta chain libraries were generated through multiplex PCR amplification. The amplified TCR beta chain products were analyzed by high-throughput sequencing. Using fastp at Q25 and MiXCR, TCRdb reprocessed the public reads and kept productive beta chains. Identical CDR3 protein sequences are pooled into one entry, listed with their most common genes and DNA. This sample comprises about 180,000 distinct CDR3 sequences, approximately 30% of them detected only once. The biggest ten clones account for about 4.5% of the sample. Study-wide findings and limitations: Tumor and nontumor tissue repertoires were found to be significantly more similar in luminal-like than in basal-like breast cancer. The data were considered consistent with most tumor T cells being derived from the lymph node and subsequently expanding within tumor tissue. T-cell repertoire diversity in tumors was found to be lower than in lymph nodes but higher than in nontumor tissue, and preferential V and J gene usage was observed. The study presented the conclusion that tumor T cells originate in lymph nodes as consistent with a hypothesis, not as something directly demonstrated.

The material sequenced was axillary lymph node tissue. The sequence was obtained from a female donor with breast cancer. Some clones in this sample may be carry-over from other donors' samples.

The CDR3 region reads CASSVFPIVYGNSPLHF. The DNA sequence reads TGTGCCAGCAGCGTATTCCCTATCGTTTACGGCAATTCACCCCTCCACTTT. This chain joins TRBV9 to TRBJ1-6, with no confident D gene call. Per the germline V gene, SGDLS is the CDR1 and YYNGEE is the CDR2. The CDR3 contains 17 residues, cysteine and phenylalanine counted. The entry retains the CDR3 DNA only, 51 bases that are in frame from base 1. V and J are truncated by 1 base and 7 bases respectively, leaving an intervening sequence of 18 bases.